What follows are 8 T cell receptor beta chains derived from one specimen sequenced in a study of T cell clones after liver transplantation (dated by TCRdb to about 2019). Libraries were constructed by the immunoSEQ multiplex PCR assay. This is the immuneACCESS table as TCRdb keeps it, with only in-frame sequences that have V and J called. A part of the clones is gone; compared with another copy, unresolved V genes explain less than half, and the rest is unexplained. The sample includes more than 70,000 clones, with around four fifths observed a single time. 2.8% of the sample is held by the ten biggest clonotypes. The sequences come from CD4+ T cells from blood, collected at the 22-month timepoint. These receptors came from a human patient who received a liver transplant. Some T cells may derive from the graft donor when a transplant has been performed.

This rearrangement joins TRBV5-5 to TRBJ1-2, with TRBD1 as a possible D gene (5 bases). V dropped 0 bases and J dropped 4 bases, with 16 bases sitting between them. The germline V gene has CDR1 SGHKS and CDR2 YYEKEE (reference sequence). This CDR3 has 16 residues. The CDR3 sequence is CASSLEGGASSYGYTF. CDR3 DNA sequence: TGTGCCAGCAGCTTGGAAGGAGGGGCTAGCAGCTATGGCTACACCTTC.

The genes are TRBV6-1 and TRBJ2-5; 7 positions match TRBD1. The CDR3 is 13 residues long. Per the germline V gene, CDR1 is MNHNS and CDR2 is SASEGT. Trimming at V came to 6 bases and at J to 2 bases, leaving 3 bases not matched to a gene. The CDR3 nucleotides are TGTGCCAGCAGCCGGGACAGTCAAGAGACCCAGTACTTC. It yields the protein CASSRDSQETQYF.

This chain joins TRBV11-2 and TRBJ2-2, with D perhaps matching TRBD2 (5 bases). The CDR3 contains 16 residues. From germline, CDR1 is SGHAT and CDR2 FQNNGV. V was trimmed by 6 bases and J by 1 base, leaving 15 bases between them. This chain's CDR3 is CASRPRRGLNTGELFF. Here the CDR3 DNA reads TGTGCCAGCAGACCCCGGCGCGGGCTGAACACCGGGGAGCTGTTTTTT.

The chain uses TRBV5-1 and TRBJ1-2; D gene uncertain. The CDR3 is made up of 13 amino acids. The V end was cut by 4 bases, the J end by 1 base, with 8 bases between. Germline V gene lookup returns CDR1 SGHRS and CDR2 YFSETQ. CDR3 protein: CASSLADNYGYTF. The CDR3 DNA reads TGCGCCAGCAGCCTAGCCGATAACTATGGCTACACCTTC.

The gene calls are TRBV15 and TRBJ2-6; D is perhaps TRBD1 (5 bases). CDR1 is LNHNV, CDR2 YYDKDF, per germline (reference sequence). This CDR3 has 17 amino acids. The V end was cut by 0 bases, the J end by 1 base, with 10 bases between. CDR3 DNA: TGTGCCACCAGCAGAGATCCTCAGGGTTCTGGGGCCAACGTCCTGACTTTC. This translates into CATSRDPQGSGANVLTF.

The J gene is TRBJ1-6, the V gene TRBV27; D might be TRBD1 (6 bases). The CDR3 runs to 16 residues. Germline V gives CDR1 MNHEY, CDR2 SMNVEV (reference sequence). V was trimmed by 4 bases and J by 0 bases, leaving 10 bases between them. This CDR3 is CASSYRASSYNSPLHF. The CDR3 region has the DNA TGTGCCAGCAGTTACAGGGCCAGCTCCTATAATTCACCCCTCCACTTT.

This clone was observed a few times. This specimen includes other DNA sequences encoding the same CDR3. The chain is built from TRBV18 and TRBJ1-3; 7 nucleotides line up with TRBD1. With V trimmed by 4 bases and J by 0 bases, 6 bases remained unmatched. Germline CDR1 KGHSH, CDR2 LQKENI. The CDR3 loop spans 16 amino acids. The CDR3 here is CASSLPGQNSGNTIYF. CDR3 nucleotide sequence: TGTGCCAGCTCACTGCCGGGACAGAACTCTGGAAACACCATATATTTT.

V is TRBV7-3 and J is TRBJ2-1, with 7 nucleotides matching TRBD2. The germline CDR1 and CDR2 sequences are SGHTA and FQGTGA. This CDR3 is built from 16 residues. V shed 5 bases, J shed 8 bases, and the junction held 15 bases outside the gene matches. The CDR3 protein is CASSPPGTQAGDEQFF. The CDR3 DNA reads TGTGCCAGCAGCCCGCCCGGGACTCAGGCGGGGGATGAGCAGTTCTTC.